Each of the 31 T cell receptor beta chains below was sequenced from the same sample in a study of Ad26.COV2.S vaccination and SARS-CoV-2 variants. Clones were sequenced by immunoSEQ multiplex PCR, and TCRdb holds only the in-frame ones, with some missing. The repertoire holds some 340,000 clones, with 70% to 90% as singletons. This sample's treatment: around 19 received Ad26.COV2.S at low or high dose, single or two shots; 5 received placebo; per-sample allocation not given. Sampling occurred on day 63 after the first vaccine or placebo injection. The sequencing here drew on peripheral blood, taken in a trial of Ad26.COV2.S vaccine versus placebo. The receptors come from a person between 18 and 60 years old who received the Ad26.COV2.S COVID-19 vaccine or a placebo.

J is TRBJ2-7 and V is TRBV5-1; the match to TRBD1 covers 8 bases. CDR1 is SGHRS, CDR2 YFSETQ, per germline. V lost 1 base to trimming and J lost 12 bases; unmatched junction nucleotides: 18. This CDR3 is 16 amino acids long. CDR3 protein: CASSLSPGQGQRQRYF. As DNA, the CDR3 is TGCGCCAGCAGCTTGTCCCCTGGACAGGGTCAGCGGCAACGGTACTTC.

CDR3 in amino acids: CASGLTQGGLETQYF. CDR3 nucleotides: TGTGCTAGTGGTTTGACACAAGGGGGCTTGGAGACCCAGTACTTC. The chain has TRBV12-5 and TRBJ2-5, with 7 nucleotides matching TRBD1. Germline CDR1 LGHNT, CDR2 FRNRAP. The length of the CDR3 is 15 residues. The V gene end was trimmed by 2 bases and the J gene end by 5 bases; junction bases not matched to a gene: 8.

J is TRBJ2-5 and V is TRBV14; D may correspond to TRBD1 or TRBD2 (6 bases each). The germline V gene has CDR1 SGHDN and CDR2 FVKESK. V was pared by 1 base and J by 0 bases, with 24 bases between. The CDR3 length is 20 residues. The CDR3 region is CASSQGMTGAWVGDQETQYF. The CDR3, as DNA: TGTGCCAGCAGCCAAGGAATGACGGGGGCATGGGTGGGAGACCAAGAGACCCAGTACTTC.

This chain links TRBV10-2 with TRBJ1-1; D unclear. V dropped 7 bases and J dropped 4 bases, with 10 bases sitting between them. CDR1 and CDR2 from the germline V gene are WSHSY and SAAADI. The CDR3 has 12 amino acids. The CDR3 DNA reads as TGCGCCAGCACCCACGGACTCACTGAAGCTTTCTTT. Translated: CASTHGLTEAFF.

This chain connects TRBV30 to TRBJ2-2; TRBD1 matches 7 bases. The V gene's germline CDR1 is GTSNPN and CDR2 SVGIG (reference sequence). The CDR3 runs 16 residues. The junction had 10 bases not matched to a gene; V was cut back by 2 bases and J by 4 bases. The chain's CDR3 is CAWSIRRQGPTGELFF. The DNA of the CDR3 is TGTGCCTGGAGTATAAGAAGACAGGGCCCCACCGGGGAGCTGTTTTTT.

The chain employs TRBV7-6 and TRBJ2-6, with D maybe TRBD2 (5 bases). The CDR3 covers 15 residues. CDR1 is SGHVS, CDR2 FNYEAQ, per germline. The V and J ends lost 6 bases and 11 bases respectively, with 20 bases between them. CDR3 bases: TGTGCCAGCAGTCCTCCGTTTGGGAAGGGAGACGTCCTGACTTTC. Protein product: CASSPPFGKGDVLTF.

The chain recombines TRBV5-6 with TRBJ1-1; D is unclear. From germline, CDR1 is SGHDT and CDR2 YYEEEE. This CDR3 region has 13 residues. Trimming cost V 4 bases and J 4 bases, with 11 bases left between them. CDR3: CASSRQRGTEAFF. The CDR3 DNA sequence: TGTGCCAGCAGCCGACAACGGGGCACTGAAGCTTTCTTT.

This clone showed up just once. The chain's CDR3 is CASSSLRDRGRDEQYF. DNA for the CDR3: TGTGCCAGTAGTAGCCTCCGGGACAGGGGTCGGGACGAGCAGTACTTC. The chain recombines TRBV19 with TRBJ2-7; 10 bases are shared with TRBD1. V shed 4 bases, J shed 5 bases, and the junction held 11 bases outside the gene matches. This CDR3 spans 16 amino acids. Per germline, CDR1 LNHDA and CDR2 SQIVND (reference sequence).

The J gene is TRBJ2-5, the V gene TRBV23-1; 8 bases line up with TRBD2. TRBV23-1 is designated an ORF whose function remains uncertain. Trimming at V came to 6 bases and at J to 4 bases, leaving 10 bases not matched to a gene. This CDR3 contains 15 residues. CDR3 DNA: TGCGCCAGCAGCCAACCGGGACTAGGAGGAGAGACCCAGTACTTC. Its protein product is CASSQPGLGGETQYF.

This clone has just a few counts. The rearrangement uses TRBV18 and TRBJ1-1; D unclear. V was clipped by 0 bases and J by 4 bases, with 6 bases between them. The CDR3 extends over 13 amino acids. Looked up from germline, CDR1 is KGHSH and CDR2 is LQKENI. CDR3 amino acids: CASSPPGSTEAFF. The DNA of the CDR3 is TGTGCCAGCTCACCACCTGGCAGCACTGAAGCTTTCTTT. Full variable domain (remainder filled in from reference TRBV18 and TRBJ1-1): NAGVMQNPRHLVRRRGQEARLRCSPMKGHSHVYWYRQLPEEGLKFMVYLQKENIIDESGMPKERFSAEFPKEGPSILRIQQVVRGDSAAYFCASSPPGSTEAFFGQGTRLTVV.

The CDR3: CASSSDRVSTEAFF. The CDR3 nucleotides are TGTGCCAGCTCATCGGACAGGGTATCCACTGAAGCTTTCTTT. The genes are TRBV18 and TRBJ1-1, with TRBD1 identical over 8 bases. Losses at the gene ends were 5 bases for V and 4 bases for J; bases not matched to a gene: 6. There are 14 residues in the CDR3. Germline lookup yields CDR1 KGHSH and CDR2 LQKENI.

A few counts support this clone. The chain recombines TRBV19 with TRBJ1-6; D uncertain. V was trimmed by 7 bases and J by 8 bases, leaving 12 bases between them. Germline assignment: CDR1 LNHDA and CDR2 SQIVND (reference sequence). The CDR3 is 13 residues long. The CDR3 loop is CASNENRYSPLHF. The CDR3 DNA reads as TGTGCCAGTAATGAAAACAGATATTCACCCCTCCACTTT.

The chain links TRBV5-1 to TRBJ2-2; TRBD1 matches at 9 bases. CDR1 SGHRS and CDR2 YFSETQ come from the germline V gene. This CDR3 spans 14 amino acids. J was trimmed by 5 bases and V by 6 bases; bases with no gene match: 5. The CDR3 reads CASKQGAPTGELFF. For the CDR3, the DNA is TGCGCCAGCAAACAGGGGGCGCCTACCGGGGAGCTGTTTTTT.

The chain combines TRBV4-2 with TRBJ2-5; TRBD2 matches 7 bases. From germline, CDR1 is LGHNA and CDR2 YNFKEQ. The CDR3 extends over 16 amino acids. The V segment lost 3 bases and the J segment 2 bases; nucleotides outside the gene matches: 9. Here the CDR3 DNA reads TGTGCCAGCAGCCAGCCCACGGGGGGATCTCAAGAGACCCAGTACTTC. This gives the protein CASSQPTGGSQETQYF.

The chain joins TRBV5-4 to TRBJ2-7; tentatively, D is TRBD1 (5 bases). Germline V gene lookup returns CDR1 SGHNT and CDR2 YYREEE (reference sequence). Trimming left V 4 bases short and J 7 bases short, with 12 bases between. This CDR3 region has 12 residues. The CDR3, as DNA: TGTGCCAGCAGCCGCCCAGGGTTTGAGCAGTACTTC. This translates into CASSRPGFEQYF.

In regard to this clone: This sample also contains other DNA sequences that code for the same CDR3. The genes are TRBV18 and TRBJ1-5; maybe TRBD1 (6 bases). The CDR3 is 15 residues long. V was shortened by 3 bases and J by 5 bases, with 14 bases between the two germline ends. Germline CDR1 reads KGHSH; CDR2 reads LQKENI. For the CDR3, the DNA is TGTGCCAGCTCACCGGGGGCGGGGAGCGATCAGCCCCAGCATTTT. It encodes CASSPGAGSDQPQHF. The full variable domain, in which reference TRBV18 and TRBJ1-5 provide the parts outside the CDR3, is NAGVMQNPRHLVRRRGQEARLRCSPMKGHSHVYWYRQLPEEGLKFMVYLQKENIIDESGMPKERFSAEFPKEGPSILRIQQVVRGDSAAYFCASSPGAGSDQPQHFGDGTRLSIL.

The CDR3 coding sequence is TGTGCCAGCAGCTGGCTAATCCAAGAGACCCAGTACTTC. It specifies CASSWLIQETQYF. V is TRBV7-2 and J is TRBJ2-5, with D unresolved. The CDR3 loop spans 13 amino acids. Germline CDR1 and CDR2: SGHTA and FQGNSA. Trimming pared 4 bases from V and 1 base from J, leaving 7 bases between. Full variable domain (missing parts from reference TRBV7-2 and TRBJ2-5): GAGVSQSPSNKVTEKGKDVELRCDPISGHTALYWYRQSLGQGLEFLIYFQGNSAPDKSGLPSDRFSAERTGGSVSTLTIQRTQQEDSAVYLCASSWLIQETQYFGPGTRLLVL.

The rearrangement joins TRBV5-1 to TRBJ2-3, with 9 bases identical to TRBD2. This CDR3 region has 15 residues. Germline loops: CDR1 SGHRS, CDR2 YFSETQ. Trimming removed 2 bases from V and 2 bases from J; junction bases left unmatched: 3. DNA for the CDR3: TGCGCCAGCAGCTTCTTAGCGGGGGACACAGATACGCAGTATTTT. This translates into CASSFLAGDTDTQYF.

The chain recombines TRBV6-2 or TRBV6-3 with TRBJ1-5; no clear D gene. V gave up 5 bases and J gave up 4 bases, with 6 bases separating them. The CDR3 has 12 amino acids. The germline CDR1 and CDR2 sequences are MNHEY and SVGEGT. The chain's CDR3 is CASSPRNQPQHF. Written as DNA, the CDR3 is TGTGCCAGCAGTCCACGAAATCAGCCCCAGCATTTT.

This rearrangement joins TRBV5-1 to TRBJ1-4; 9 bases are a match to TRBD1. The germline V gene has CDR1 SGHRS and CDR2 YFSETQ. V trimming: 4 bases; J trimming: 6 bases; junction bases outside the gene matches: 7. The CDR3 sequence is 15 residues long. The CDR3 here is CASSTQTGGDEKLFF. The CDR3 nucleotides read TGCGCCAGCAGCACCCAGACAGGGGGGGATGAAAAACTGTTTTTT. The variable domain in full, completed from reference TRBV5-1 and TRBJ1-4, reads KAGVTQTPRYLIKTRGQQVTLSCSPISGHRSVSWYQQTPGQGLQFLFEYFSETQRNKGNFPGRFSGRQFSNSRSEMNVSTLELGDSALYLCASSTQTGGDEKLFFGSGTQLSVL.

This clone was detected once. The chain employs TRBV4-2 and TRBJ1-2; D unresolved. Germline V gene data show CDR1 as LGHNA and CDR2 as YNFKEQ. The CDR3 has 18 amino acids. Trimming stripped 0 bases from V and 5 bases from J, with 22 bases between. The CDR3 loop is CASSQEGSGRRFRYGYTF. For the CDR3, the DNA is TGTGCCAGCAGCCAAGAAGGAAGTGGCAGGCGGTTTCGGTATGGCTACACCTTC.

This sequence joins TRBV2 and TRBJ2-7; no firm D call. The CDR3 is made up of 11 amino acids. In germline, CDR1 is SNHLY, CDR2 FYNNEI. V was shortened by 4 bases and J by 5 bases, with 6 bases between the two germline ends. CDR3 in DNA: TGTGCCAGCAGTGCAGATCACGAGCAGTACTTC. This codes for CASSADHEQYF.

V is TRBV7-9 and J is TRBJ2-7, with D possibly TRBD2 on 5 matching bases. Germline-derived CDR1 and CDR2 are SEHNR and FQNEAQ (reference sequence). The CDR3 sequence is 15 residues long. The V gene lost 4 bases and the J gene lost 1 base, with 14 bases spanning the gap. CDR3 coding DNA: TGTGCCAGCAGCTCCCAGCGGCGACCATCCTACGAGCAGTACTTC. Amino acid sequence: CASSSQRRPSYEQYF.

V is TRBV6-5 and J is TRBJ1-2; tentatively, D is TRBD1 (5 bases). This CDR3 region has 11 residues. Germline CDR1 reads MNHEY; CDR2 reads SVGAGI. CDR3 sequence: CATFRAGGYTF. Here the CDR3 DNA reads TGTGCAACTTTCAGGGCTGGAGGCTACACCTTC.

This clone came up once. J is TRBJ1-2 and V is TRBV12-3 or TRBV12-4; D is possibly TRBD1 (5 bases). There are 12 residues in the CDR3. V lost 6 bases and J 8 bases, leaving 13 bases between the germline ends. CDR3: CASSSDSRGYTF. The CDR3 DNA reads as TGTGCCAGCAGCTCCGACAGCCGGGGCTACACCTTC.

The J gene is TRBJ1-3, the V gene TRBV6-5; D is perhaps TRBD1 (5 bases). CDR3 size: 15 residues. CDR1 MNHEY and CDR2 SVGAGI come from the germline V gene. V was pared by 5 bases and J by 0 bases, with 11 bases between. CDR3 bases: TGTGCCAGCAGTCGCGGACATCCCTCTGGAAACACCATATATTTT. Translation: CASSRGHPSGNTIYF.

The chain couples TRBV9 to TRBJ1-6; a weak D match, TRBD1 (5 bases). With 3 bases removed from V and 8 bases from J, the gap between germline ends came to 15 bases. The CDR3 extends over 15 amino acids. CDR1 is SGDLS and CDR2 is YYNGEE in the germline V gene. The CDR3 bases are TGTGCCAGCAGCGCACTAGGCAGGGAGGATTCACCCCTCCACTTT. It is translated as CASSALGREDSPLHF.

Concerning this clone: At the DNA level, this CDR3 is encoded by other sequences in the same sample as well. V and J are TRBV18 and TRBJ1-6; D perhaps matches TRBD1 (5 bases). V was shortened by 2 bases and J by 0 bases, with 5 bases between the two germline ends. The CDR3 sequence is 15 residues long. The V gene's germline CDR1 is KGHSH and CDR2 LQKENI. CDR3 sequence (DNA): TGTGCCAGCTCACCAGACAGCTCCTATAATTCACCCCTCCACTTT. Translated: CASSPDSSYNSPLHF.

The chain couples TRBV5-1 to TRBJ1-4; 7 bases fit TRBD1. This CDR3 region has 13 residues. The germline V gene has CDR1 SGHRS and CDR2 YFSETQ. Germline trimming cut 7 bases from V and 5 bases from J; bases unmatched to any gene: 5. The CDR3, as DNA: TGCGCCAGCCAGACAGGGCCGAATGAAAAACTGTTTTTT. This translates into CASQTGPNEKLFF.

The J gene is TRBJ2-7, the V gene TRBV29-1; possible D gene TRBD2, 5 bases. Germline CDR1 and CDR2: SQVTM and ANQGSEA. V shed 4 bases and J shed 4 bases, with 17 bases lying between them. This CDR3 contains 14 residues. CDR3 bases: TGCAGCGTTGCTGGGAGACGGGCGGAATACGAGCAGTACTTC. Protein: CSVAGRRAEYEQYF.

The chain recombines TRBV7-9 with TRBJ1-5; no reliable D call. The germline V gene encodes CDR1 SEHNR and CDR2 FQNEAQ (reference sequence). V lost 2 bases and J lost 4, with 15 bases in between. This CDR3 region has 16 residues. The CDR3 DNA reads TGTGCCAGCAGCTTAAAGAGGCTCCCTCCTAATCAGCCCCAGCATTTT. Translating it yields CASSLKRLPPNQPQHF.